This T cell receptor (beta chain) was recovered during a study of shared clonotypes between healthy human individuals. Over several immunoSEQ plates, each subset's genomic DNA was distributed in even portions. This table comes from immunoSEQ multiplex PCR, and its TCRdb copy is limited to in-frame clones, with some not included. The sample lists about 2.4 million clones, 80% to 95% occurring once. The study, taken as a whole, reports: Non-shared clonotypes displayed generation probabilities falling below those of clonotypes present in all four donors.

Comments on this clone: Its target is unknown.

Trimming stripped 7 bases from V and 0 bases from J, with 10 bases between. Germline V CDR1 and CDR2: LNHDA, SQIVND (reference sequence). This CDR3 is built from 14 residues. The receptor was derived from a man aged 18 to 29 in good health. Some clones in this sample may be carry-over from other donors' samples. Sequences were obtained from naive CD4+ T cells from PBMCs. This sample's subset: CD45RA+ positively selected. The J gene is TRBJ1-5, the V gene TRBV19; unclear D gene. CDR3 in amino acids: CASIPGDSNQPQHF. For the CDR3, the DNA is TGTGCCAGTATTCCCGGGGATAGCAATCAGCCCCAGCATTTT.